This T cell receptor beta chain was found in a study of T cell changes during pregnancy in multiple sclerosis. The data were produced by immunoSEQ multiplex PCR, yet TCRdb's version contains in-frame clones alone and is incomplete. The data hold about 38,000 clones, with roughly 89% observed a single time. The V gene lost 8 bases and the J gene lost 2 bases, with 13 bases spanning the gap. Germline lookup yields CDR1 MGHDK and CDR2 SYGVNS. The CDR3 length is 13 residues. The sequencing used CD8+ T cells from peripheral blood mononuclear cells, collected in the second trimester of pregnancy. The source is a female donor with multiple sclerosis, enrolled in a pregnancy study. The genes are TRBV25-1 and TRBJ2-7; perhaps TRBD2 as D (6 bases). The CDR3 bases are TGTGCCAGCGGGGGACTTACTCCCTACGAGCAGTACTTC. Its translation: CASGGLTPYEQYF.